The rows below give T cell receptor beta chains drawn from one sample of a study of T cells in Graves' hyperthyroidism and ophthalmopathy. MiXCR was run by TCRdb on the multiplex PCR reads, yielding one entry per CDR3 protein. Among about 560,000 distinct CDR3 sequences listed, 15% to 19% were seen once. Source material: blood. The origin of the receptors is a young woman with Graves' hyperthyroidism. CDR3s include the opening cysteine and the closing phenylalanine or tryptophan. Fields, in order: J gene, clone size, D gene, V gene, CDR3 protein, CDR3 DNA. D genes are given only for firm matches. Clone size is shown for a subset of rows, as once, few, many or a class of expanded clone.

>TRBJ2-5|many|TRBD2|TRBV2
CASRGTSRGGYF
TGTGCCAGCAGGGGGACTAGCCGCGGTGGGTACTTC
>TRBJ1-4|-|-|TRBV7-2
CASSLGTHEKLFF
TGTGCCAGCAGCTTGGGAACCCACGAAAAACTGTTTTTT
>TRBJ2-6|few|-|TRBV7-2
CASSLGTGTISGANVLTF
TGTGCCAGCAGCTTGGGGACCGGGACCATTTCTGGGGCCAACGTCCTGACTTTC
>TRBJ2-1|few|-|TRBV7-9
CATEEALLDEQFF
TGTGCCACGGAAGAGGCTCTCCTTGATGAGCAGTTCTTC
>TRBJ2-1|-|-|TRBV6-1
CASTAGAGAYNEQFF
TGTGCCAGCACCGCGGGGGCAGGGGCCTACAATGAGCAGTTCTTC
>TRBJ2-1|many|TRBD2|TRBV20-1
CSARSSGRGYNEQFF
TGCAGTGCTAGAAGTAGCGGGAGGGGATACAATGAGCAGTTCTTC
>TRBJ1-5|many|TRBD1|TRBV18
CASSPGTDNQPQHF
TGTGCCAGCTCACCGGGGACAGACAATCAGCCCCAGCATTTT
>TRBJ2-7|many|-|TRBV27
CASSLAPASGGSYEQYF
TGTGCCAGCAGTTTAGCGCCGGCTTCAGGCGGTTCCTACGAGCAGTACTTC
>TRBJ2-3|many|-|TRBV7-9
CASSLTLGVTDTQYF
TGTGCCAGCAGCTTAACCCTAGGAGTCACAGATACGCAGTATTTT
>TRBJ2-7|few|-|TRBV30
CAWSVPLIYSYEQYF
TGTGCCTGGAGTGTACCCCTGATTTACTCCTACGAGCAGTACTTC
>TRBJ2-7|many|TRBD1|TRBV29-1
CSVEDVGQGAYEQYF
TGCAGCGTTGAAGATGTCGGACAGGGGGCCTACGAGCAGTACTTC
>TRBJ1-2|many|-|TRBV3-1
CASSQERVGRSYGYTF
TGTGCCAGCAGCCAAGAGCGGGTAGGAAGAAGCTATGGCTACACCTTC
>TRBJ2-7|-|-|TRBV7-9
CASSSAHYEQYF
TGTGCCAGCAGCTCCGCTCACTACGAGCAGTACTTC
>TRBJ2-7|-|TRBD2|TRBV5-1
CASSLDGGGGYYEQYF
TGCGCCAGCAGCTTGGATGGGGGCGGGGGGTACTACGAGCAGTACTTC
>TRBJ2-5|few|TRBD2|TRBV5-1
CASSFTFIRGESETQYF
TGCGCCAGCAGCTTCACCTTTATCCGGGGGGAGTCGGAGACCCAGTACTTC
>TRBJ1-5|many|TRBD1|TRBV6-1
CASSRGQGDNQPQHF
TGTGCCAGCAGTCGGGGACAGGGGGACAATCAGCCCCAGCATTTT
>TRBJ2-1|many|TRBD2|TRBV7-9
CASSLAASGTNEQFF
TGTGCCAGCAGCTTAGCGGCTAGCGGGACTAATGAGCAGTTCTTC
>TRBJ2-1|many|-|TRBV7-2
CASSPYPTKREQFF
TGTGCCAGCAGCCCCTACCCCACTAAACGTGAGCAGTTCTTC
>TRBJ2-1|-|TRBD1|TRBV11-3
CASSLMTGPFFYFNEQSF
TGTGCCAGCAGCTTGATGACAGGGCCCTTCTTCTACTTCAATGAGCAGTCCTTC
>TRBJ1-2|few|-|TRBV5-1
CASAIQTSGGYTF
TGCGCCAGCGCGATACAGACATCCGGGGGCTACACCTTC
>TRBJ1-1|many|-|TRBV28
CASSLRPGLSTEAFF
TGTGCCAGCAGTTTACGTCCGGGCTTGAGCACTGAAGCTTTCTTT
>TRBJ2-7|few|TRBD1|TRBV6-2/TRBV6-3
CASRLRDSGEQYF
TGTGCCAGCAGACTCCGGGACAGTGGCGAGCAGTACTTC
>TRBJ1-5|few|-|TRBV12-3/TRBV12-4
CASSLPYSNQPQHF
TGTGCCAGCAGTTTACCCTATAGCAATCAGCCCCAGCATTTT
>TRBJ1-6|many|TRBD1|TRBV28
CASSLEGAVSPLHF
TGTGCCAGCAGTTTAGAGGGGGCGGTTTCACCCCTCCACTTT
>TRBJ2-3|many|-|TRBV12-3/TRBV12-4
CASSLASDTQYF
TGTGCCAGCAGTTTGGCCTCAGATACGCAGTATTTT
>TRBJ2-3|many|-|TRBV7-2
CASSWGAGDTQYF
TGTGCCAGCAGCTGGGGAGCTGGAGATACGCAGTATTTT
>TRBJ2-7|many|-|TRBV7-2
CASSKSRPPTYEQYF
TGTGCCAGCAGCAAAAGTCGCCCCCCCACCTACGAGCAGTACTTC
>TRBJ2-7|many|-|TRBV6-2/TRBV6-3
CASRTGTGSPSGYEQYF
TGTGCCAGCAGGACCGGGACAGGCTCTCCTAGCGGCTACGAGCAGTACTTC
>TRBJ1-6|many|-|TRBV7-2
CASSRTTTPLHF
TGTGCCAGCAGCCGAACCACCACACCCCTCCACTTT
>TRBJ2-1|-|TRBD2|TRBV7-9
CASSSSGTSGNSNEQFF
TGTGCCAGCAGCTCGTCCGGGACTAGCGGGAATAGCAATGAGCAGTTCTTC
>TRBJ2-3|many|-|TRBV30
CAWSLSTDTQYF
TGTGCCTGGAGTCTTAGCACAGATACGCAGTATTTT
>TRBJ1-2|many|TRBD1|TRBV18
CASSPPTQGTGYTF
TGTGCCAGCTCACCACCGACACAGGGGACCGGCTACACCTTC
>TRBJ2-7|many|TRBD2|TRBV6-2/TRBV6-3
CASSYSVAGGPSYEQYF
TGTGCCAGCAGTTACTCGGTAGCGGGAGGACCCTCCTACGAGCAGTACTTC
>TRBJ2-7|-|TRBD1|TRBV20-1
CSATRDSLYEQYF
TGCAGTGCAACCCGGGACAGCCTCTACGAGCAGTACTTC
>TRBJ1-1|-|-|TRBV19
CASNARSTEAFF
TGTGCCAGTAACGCGAGGAGCACTGAAGCTTTCTTT
>TRBJ2-7|-|TRBD2|TRBV6-1
CASSTHPGLVNEQYF
TGTGCCAGCAGTACCCATCCGGGACTAGTAAACGAGCAGTACTTC
>TRBJ2-5|-|-|TRBV5-6
CASSLWGGGTYQETQYF
TGTGCCAGCAGCCTCTGGGGGGGTGGGACATACCAAGAGACCCAGTACTTC
>TRBJ2-1|-|TRBD2|TRBV6-1
CASSRWEGEQFF
TGTGCCAGCAGTCGGTGGGAGGGGGAGCAGTTCTTC
>TRBJ1-2|many|TRBD1|TRBV30
CAWMTGSYGYTF
TGTGCCTGGATGACAGGGAGCTATGGCTACACCTTC
>TRBJ1-1|many|TRBD1|TRBV5-1
CASSSGQGTLNTEAFF
TGCGCCAGCAGCAGTGGACAGGGGACCTTGAACACTGAAGCTTTCTTT
>TRBJ1-6|-|TRBD1|TRBV4-1
CASSQVPSDRGLNSPLHF
TGCGCCAGCAGCCAAGTTCCTTCGGACAGGGGGCTCAATTCACCCCTCCACTTT
>TRBJ1-1|many|-|TRBV7-3
CASSRWNEAFF
TGTGCCAGCAGCCGATGGAATGAAGCTTTCTTT
>TRBJ1-5|many|TRBD1|TRBV12-3/TRBV12-4
CASSLALGTGGNQPQHF
TGTGCCAGCAGTTTAGCCCTCGGGACAGGCGGCAATCAGCCCCAGCATTTT
>TRBJ2-7|many|-|TRBV19
CAARRQSLVYEQYF
TGTGCCGCTCGTCGACAGTCGCTCGTCTACGAGCAGTACTTC
>TRBJ2-3|-|-|TRBV11-1
CASTFRKGTDTQYF
TGTGCCAGCACGTTCCGAAAGGGTACAGATACGCAGTATTTT
>TRBJ2-7|many|-|TRBV28
CASSLRQNYEQYF
TGTGCCAGCAGTTTAAGACAGAACTACGAGCAGTACTTC
>TRBJ2-2|-|TRBD2|TRBV6-2/TRBV6-3
CASSRTSGMNGGELFF
TGTGCCAGCAGTCGGACTAGCGGGATGAACGGCGGGGAGCTGTTTTTT
>TRBJ2-1|few|TRBD2|TRBV4-2
CASSQDGRTSGPSPDEQFF
TGTGCCAGCAGCCAAGATGGGAGGACTAGCGGTCCATCTCCCGATGAGCAGTTCTTC
>TRBJ2-7|-|TRBD2|TRBV29-1
CSVGGGDTYEQYF
TGCAGCGTCGGGGGGGGCGATACCTACGAGCAGTACTTC
>TRBJ2-7|many|TRBD2|TRBV30
CAWGGLAGLREQYF
TGTGCCTGGGGCGGACTAGCGGGACTGAGAGAGCAGTACTTC
>TRBJ2-5|-|TRBD2|TRBV7-8
CASSLAPLAGGKTQYF
TGTGCCAGCAGCTTAGCTCCTCTAGCGGGCGGGAAGACCCAGTACTTC
>TRBJ2-1|-|TRBD2|TRBV2
CASSSLRSGINEQFF
TGTGCCAGCAGTTCCCTAAGGAGCGGGATCAATGAGCAGTTCTTC
>TRBJ2-1|-|-|TRBV4-3
CASSQDGYNEQFF
TGCGCCAGCAGCCAAGATGGGTACAATGAGCAGTTCTTC
>TRBJ1-1|many|-|TRBV27
CASSLKQGSTEAFF
TGTGCCAGCAGTTTGAAGCAGGGGTCCACTGAAGCTTTCTTT